This T cell receptor beta chain was sequenced for a study of spatial heterogeneity in lung cancer. General study points: Resection blood, more than follow-up blood, showed ubiquitous expanded tumor TCRs.

The time point was: sample taken at primary tumor resection. The donors were 70 or so patients with non-small cell lung cancer that was early-stage and untreated. TCRs were sequenced from unsorted whole RNA of tumor, nontumor lung or PBMC. Trimming pared 3 bases from V and 4 bases from J, leaving 11 bases between. Germline loops: CDR1 SGHAT, CDR2 FQNNGV. CDR3 size: 14 residues. This clonotype was detected a few times. The target antigen is unknown. Each molecule of TCR cDNA was tagged with one unique molecular identifier. MiXCR was run by TCRdb on the 5' RACE reads, yielding one entry per CDR3 protein. The sample gives 30,000 to 45,000 distinct CDR3 sequences, under 8.5% of which show up once; approximately 28% is in the top ten.

The clonotype comes from a female donor with early-stage non-small cell lung cancer. Material: PBMCs, obtained at surgery. The chain joins TRBV11-2 to TRBJ2-3; D not resolved. CDR3 nucleotide sequence: TGTGCCAGCAGCTTTCACTGGGAAGCAGATACGCAGTATTTT. Amino acids: CASSFHWEADTQYF.